These 32 T cell receptor beta chains share one sample of origin, sequenced in a study of blood T cell repertoires in COVID-19. Sequencing was performed with immunoSEQ multiplex PCR; in TCRdb, only in-frame clones are kept and a portion is missing. Here the sample spans around 27,000 clones, about 94% being singletons. The material sequenced was peripheral blood. The receptors here all came from a human donor with active COVID-19. The donor label of this sample is uncertain.

This CDR3 reads CASSLASGGTDTQYF. As DNA, the CDR3 is TGTGCCAGCAGCTTGGCTAGCGGGGGCACAGATACGCAGTATTTT. This chain uses TRBV5-5 with TRBJ2-3; 9 nucleotides align to TRBD2. CDR3 size: 15 residues. Germline V gene data show CDR1 as SGHKS and CDR2 as YYEKEE (reference sequence). Losses at the gene ends were 0 bases for V and 1 base for J; bases not matched to a gene: 0.

The chain uses TRBV5-1 and TRBJ1-2; D not certain. This CDR3 has 12 residues. Trimming stripped 5 bases from V and 7 bases from J, with 12 bases between. Germline assignment: CDR1 SGHRS and CDR2 YFSETQ. CDR3 bases: TGCGCCAGCAGGCCGGGTGAGAGTGGCTACACCTTC. Residues: CASRPGESGYTF.

The rearrangement links TRBV5-6 to TRBJ1-4; 7 bases align to TRBD1. With V trimmed by 5 bases and J by 8 bases, 9 bases remained unmatched. The CDR3 is 14 residues long. Germline V gene data show CDR1 as SGHDT and CDR2 as YYEEEE. CDR3 protein: CASSYRDRSEKLFF. The CDR3 DNA reads as TGTGCCAGCAGTTACCGGGACAGATCCGAAAAACTGTTTTTT.

The chain links TRBV7-8 to TRBJ2-3; D possibly corresponds to TRBD2 (7 bases). Trimming stripped 11 bases from V and 1 base from J, with 13 bases between. The CDR3 contains 13 residues. Per the germline V gene, CDR1 is SGHVS and CDR2 is FQNEAQ. CDR3 region: CAGGGAGTDTQYF. CDR3 nucleotides: TGTGCCGGGGGGGGCGCAGGCACAGATACGCAGTATTTT.

The chain combines TRBV19 with TRBJ2-1; 10 positions match TRBD2. Unmatched junction bases numbered 13, after V lost 8 bases and J lost 12 bases. The CDR3 is 14 amino acids. Germline V lookup: CDR1 LNHDA, CDR2 SQIVND (reference sequence). CDR3 coding DNA: TGTGCCAGTGGGGCAGCGGGAGGGCCCCCGGGGCAGTTCTTC. As protein: CASGAAGGPPGQFF.

This chain's CDR3 is CASSFTGTGGFVQPQHF. CDR3 coding DNA: TGTGCCAGCAGCTTTACCGGGACAGGGGGCTTTGTTCAGCCCCAGCATTTT. The chain joins TRBV7-9 to TRBJ1-5; 12 nucleotides match TRBD1. There are 17 residues in the CDR3. In germline, CDR1 is SEHNR, CDR2 FQNEAQ (reference sequence). J gave up 6 bases and V 3 bases, and 9 bases lay outside the gene matches.

The gene calls are TRBV5-1 and TRBJ2-7; 12 bases line up with TRBD2. Germline CDR1 is SGHRS and CDR2 is YFSETQ. The V segment lost 0 bases and the J segment 2 bases; nucleotides outside the gene matches: 3. This CDR3 has 16 amino acids. CDR3 in DNA: TGCGCCAGCAGCTTGGAGCTAGCGGGAGGGCCCTACGAGCAGTACTTC. Translated, it gives CASSLELAGGPYEQYF.

CDR3 region: CASSLVADSGQYF. The CDR3 bases are TGTGCCAGCAGCTTAGTAGCTGACTCGGGCCAGTACTTC. The chain is built from TRBV7-6 and TRBJ2-5; D is unresolved. Trimming stripped 1 base from V and 10 bases from J, with 13 bases between. Germline V gene sequence: CDR1 SGHVS, CDR2 FNYEAQ. CDR3 length: 13 residues.

The chain links TRBV4-3 to TRBJ2-1, with D maybe TRBD1 (6 bases). The CDR3 is 13 amino acids. CDR1 LGHNA and CDR2 YSLEER come from the germline V gene. Trimming pared 4 bases from V and 8 bases from J, leaving 12 bases between. The CDR3 is CASSRRTADEQFF. The CDR3 coding sequence is TGCGCCAGCAGCCGCCGGACAGCGGATGAGCAGTTCTTC.

V usage is TRBV4-1 and J usage is TRBJ1-1; D unclear. Germline values: CDR1 MGHRA, CDR2 YSYEKL. V was clipped by 1 base and J by 1 base, with 4 bases between them. There are 13 residues in the CDR3. The DNA of the CDR3 is TGCGCCAGCAGCCAAGGCGGGAACACTGAAGCTTTCTTT. Residues: CASSQGGNTEAFF.

This rearrangement joins TRBV5-1 to TRBJ1-5; TRBD1 is a possible D gene (5 bases). Germline V gene sequence: CDR1 SGHRS, CDR2 YFSETQ. V was cut by 2 bases and J by 3 bases, with 12 bases left in between. The CDR3 loop spans 15 amino acids. CDR3 amino acids: CASSFSDSHNQPQHF. Here the CDR3 DNA reads TGCGCCAGCAGCTTTTCCGACAGTCACAATCAGCCCCAGCATTTT.

This chain links TRBV5-8 with TRBJ2-3; D is undetermined. This CDR3 contains 12 residues. Germline loops: CDR1 SGHTS, CDR2 YDEGEE. V gave up 3 bases and J gave up 2 bases, with 4 bases separating them. The CDR3 is CASSSLTDTQYF. CDR3 DNA: TGTGCCAGCAGCTCTCTCACAGATACGCAGTATTTT.

The chain links TRBV28 to TRBJ2-7, with a possible D match to TRBD2 (6 bases). V dropped 10 bases and J dropped 0 bases, with 19 bases sitting between them. CDR1 and CDR2 (germline): MDHEN, SYDVKM. CDR3 length: 15 amino acids. As DNA, the CDR3 is TGTGCCACTTTCCCGAGCCACGGGAGCTCCTACGAGCAGTACTTC. Its protein is CATFPSHGSSYEQYF.

The CDR3 here is CASSLGTPSNYGYTF. The CDR3 bases are TGCGCCAGCAGCTTGGGGACACCATCTAACTATGGCTACACCTTC. The chain links TRBV5-1 to TRBJ1-2; D is perhaps TRBD1 (5 bases). The V end was cut by 0 bases, the J end by 0 bases, with 9 bases between. Germline V gene data show CDR1 as SGHRS and CDR2 as YFSETQ. There are 15 residues in the CDR3.

This chain joins TRBV6-5 and TRBJ2-3, with 9 bases lining up with TRBD1. CDR3 length equals 14 residues. With V trimmed by 8 bases and J by 5 bases, 8 bases remained unmatched. CDR1 is MNHEY, CDR2 SVGAGI, per germline. CDR3 protein: CASGDRARGDTQYF. DNA for the CDR3: TGTGCCAGCGGGGACAGGGCGCGTGGAGATACGCAGTATTTT.

The chain joins TRBV11-2 to TRBJ2-2, with 10 bases matching TRBD2. From germline, CDR1 is SGHAT and CDR2 FQNNGV. CDR3 size: 15 residues. The V and J ends lost 6 bases and 1 base, in that order; junction bases with no gene match: 2. The CDR3 DNA follows: TGTGCCAGCAGGCGACTAGCGGGGAACACCGGGGAGCTGTTTTTT. Protein product: CASRRLAGNTGELFF.

The chain recombines TRBV5-4 with TRBJ1-1, with 8 bases aligning to TRBD1. The length of the CDR3 is 15 residues. J lost 6 bases, V lost 0 bases, and 7 bases had no gene match. Germline-derived CDR1 and CDR2 are SGHNT and YYREEE (reference sequence). The CDR3 protein is CASSLADRDKAEAFF. The CDR3 nucleotides read TGTGCCAGCAGCTTGGCGGACAGGGACAAGGCTGAAGCTTTCTTT.

This chain connects TRBV6-7 to TRBJ2-7; 8 bases are shared with TRBD1. TRBV6-7 is recorded as an ORF, its role being uncertain. The CDR3 length is 16 residues. After removal of 4 bases from V and 0 bases from J, the junction contained 8 bases not matched to a gene. The CDR3 is CASSCSGGGGSYEQYF. DNA for the CDR3: TGTGCCAGCAGTTGTTCAGGGGGCGGAGGCTCCTACGAGCAGTACTTC.

The V and J genes are TRBV5-4 and TRBJ2-3; D may be TRBD2 (6 bases). Trimming left V 0 bases short and J 6 bases short, with 17 bases between. The CDR3 loop spans 16 amino acids. CDR1 and CDR2 from the germline V gene are SGHNT and YYREEE (reference sequence). Here the CDR3 DNA reads TGTGCCAGCAGCTTGGAGGCAGGGAGGCTTGGGGATACGCAGTATTTT. Encoded protein: CASSLEAGRLGDTQYF.

The chain uses TRBV7-2 and TRBJ1-5; tentative D call: TRBD1 (5 bases). Per germline, CDR1 SGHTA and CDR2 FQGNSA. V was pared by 5 bases and J by 3 bases, with 11 bases between. The CDR3 runs 14 residues. The CDR3 DNA is TGTGCCAGCAGCCGTCGGGGGACCAATCAGCCCCAGCATTTT. It yields the protein CASSRRGTNQPQHF.

The chain couples TRBV21-1 to TRBJ2-7; the D call of TRBD1 is as the table states it, not checked on the DNA. TRBV21-1 is given as a pseudogene. The length of the CDR3 is 15 residues. The CDR3 nucleotides are TGTGCCAGCAGCAAAGTAGACAGCCTCTCCTACGAGCAGTACTTC. Its translation: CASSKVDSLSYEQYF.

The gene calls are TRBV7-2 and TRBJ2-7; 8 bases fit TRBD2. Looked up from germline, CDR1 is SGHTA and CDR2 is FQGNSA. The CDR3 totals 15 residues. After removal of 5 bases from V and 0 bases from J, the junction contained 6 bases not matched to a gene. CDR3 DNA sequence: TGTGCCAGCAGCCCTTACGGGAGGGACTCCTACGAGCAGTACTTC. Translating gives CASSPYGRDSYEQYF.

The rearrangement uses TRBV6-1 and TRBJ2-2; 12 nucleotides match TRBD2. Germline trimming cut 3 bases from V and 0 bases from J; bases unmatched to any gene: 8. CDR3 size: 19 residues. Per germline, CDR1 MNHNS and CDR2 SASEGT. CDR3 nucleotides: TGTGCCAGCAGTGACCCGGGACTAGCGGGCCGCGCGAACACCGGGGAGCTGTTTTTT. Protein: CASSDPGLAGRANTGELFF.

V usage is TRBV3-1 (or the pseudogene TRBV3-2) and J usage is TRBJ2-3, with 9 bases lining up with TRBD2. CDR1 and CDR2 from the germline V gene are LGHDT and YNNKEL (reference sequence). The CDR3 length is 16 residues. The ends lost 1 base at V and 6 bases at J; junction bases unmatched: 8. The CDR3 reads CASSQVMPSGTDTQYF. CDR3 coding DNA: TGTGCCAGCAGCCAAGTCATGCCTAGCGGGACTGATACGCAGTATTTT.

This clone was recorded once. The rearrangement joins TRBV29-1 to TRBJ1-3, with a tentative D call TRBD1 (5 bases). V dropped 4 bases and J dropped 1 base, with 11 bases sitting between them. The CDR3 runs to 14 residues. Germline lookup yields CDR1 SQVTM and CDR2 ANQGSEA. CDR3 sequence reads: CSVAGTESGNTIYF. As DNA, the CDR3 is TGCAGCGTTGCCGGGACTGAGTCTGGAAACACCATATATTTT.

V is TRBV5-6 and J is TRBJ2-3; D is possibly TRBD1 (6 bases). V was cut by 6 bases and J by 1 base, with 15 bases left in between. CDR1 and CDR2 from the germline V gene are SGHDT and YYEEEE. The CDR3 loop spans 15 amino acids. CDR3 in DNA: TGTGCCAGCACTCAAAGGGGGTACCGCACAGATACGCAGTATTTT. Translating gives CASTQRGYRTDTQYF.

The chain carries TRBV19 and TRBJ1-1; D is unresolved. This CDR3 has 15 residues. Per the germline V gene, CDR1 is LNHDA and CDR2 is SQIVND (reference sequence). V was pared by 1 base and J by 5 bases, with 14 bases between. CDR3 bases: TGTGCCAGTAGTATAGGGAGGAACACAAGGACTGAAGCTTTCTTT. Translated, it gives CASSIGRNTRTEAFF.

The CDR3 DNA reads TGCAGCGTTGAACGAGGGTCCCGCTATGGCTACACCTTC. Protein: CSVERGSRYGYTF. The rearrangement joins TRBV29-1 to TRBJ1-2; D remains ambiguous. The CDR3 runs to 13 residues. V was clipped by 2 bases and J by 4 bases, with 11 bases between them. From germline, CDR1 is SQVTM and CDR2 ANQGSEA.

The chain recombines TRBV5-5 with TRBJ2-5; maybe TRBD2 (6 bases). CDR1 and CDR2 from the germline V gene are SGHKS and YYEKEE (reference sequence). CDR3 length: 16 residues. The V gene lost 4 bases and the J gene lost 4 bases, with 20 bases spanning the gap. The CDR3 sequence is CASSRTGVPGGETQYF. Written as DNA, the CDR3 is TGTGCCAGCAGCCGGACGGGGGTTCCGGGTGGAGAGACCCAGTACTTC.

The rearrangement joins TRBV18 to TRBJ2-1, with D uncertain. CDR3 length: 15 residues. The V and J ends lost 3 bases and 7 bases respectively, with 16 bases between them. Germline loops: CDR1 KGHSH, CDR2 LQKENI. The CDR3 sequence: CASSPLVVGSNEQFF. The CDR3 region has the DNA TGTGCCAGCTCACCCCTAGTAGTAGGATCAAATGAGCAGTTCTTC.

The chain links TRBV5-6 to TRBJ1-4; 8 positions match TRBD1. Germline V lookup: CDR1 SGHDT, CDR2 YYEEEE. V trimming: 3 bases; J trimming: 4 bases; junction bases outside the gene matches: 14. The CDR3 covers 18 residues. CDR3 protein: CASSSTGTGRSHNEKLFF. CDR3 in DNA: TGTGCCAGCAGCTCGACCGGGACAGGACGTTCCCATAATGAAAAACTGTTTTTT.

V is TRBV9 and J is TRBJ1-2; a possible D gene is TRBD1 (5 bases). Germline CDR1 reads SGDLS; CDR2 reads YYNGEE. Deletions cut 0 bases from V and 6 bases from J, with 6 bases between. The CDR3 is 12 residues long. The CDR3 loop reads CASSVGGHGYTF. CDR3 sequence (DNA): TGTGCCAGCAGCGTAGGGGGCCATGGCTACACCTTC.